This T cell receptor (beta chain) was observed in a study of T cells in Graves' hyperthyroidism and ophthalmopathy. Study information: Peripheral blood was taken when the disease was first diagnosed, before any treatment began.

The study enrolled patients aged 18 to 65 with newly diagnosed hyperthyroidism of under 2 months' duration. Out of roughly 9.1 ml of fresh peripheral blood came the PBMCs. This clonotype was seen at least ten times. RNA transcripts were the template for amplifying TCR beta CDR3 regions. First-round RT-PCR of the TCR CDR3 relied on the HTBI primer set. TCRdb re-analysed the multiplex PCR reads in MiXCR, keeping a single row per CDR3 protein. The sample carries around 620,000 distinct CDR3 sequences, roughly 15% recorded once. The sequencing sample was made of blood. The receptor's source is a woman aged 25-40 years with Graves' hyperthyroidism.

CDR3 sequence reads: CASINRGRGTGELFF. Here the CDR3 DNA reads TGTGCCAGCATCAATCGCGGGAGGGGCACCGGGGAGCTGTTTTTT. V is TRBV28 and J is TRBJ2-2; 9 positions match TRBD2. The CDR3 sequence is 15 residues long. In germline, CDR1 is MDHEN, CDR2 SYDVKM. Trimming removed 7 bases from V and 4 bases from J; junction bases left unmatched: 7.